The TCR beta chain under discussion was sequenced for a study of shared clonotypes between healthy human individuals (dated by TCRdb to 2019 to 2021). General notes on the study: The cohort comprised a couple of women and a few men aged 18 to 49 years. Different laboratories and diverse techniques were used to prepare libraries and sequence TCR repertoires, to increase sequencing depth and limit assay-specific biases. For each donor, CD4 naive and CD4 memory were each given three plates, CD8 naive was given two plates, and CD8 memory was given one plate. Leukapheresis yielded between about 0.94 and 10 billion PBMCs per donor. To estimate repertoire size and how much clonotypes are shared between individuals, the study performed deep sequencing of blood TCR repertoires from about five healthy adults.

The donors were healthy, HIV-negative adults with no recently reported acute infections or vaccinations. All donors were Caucasian adults living in Nashville, Tennessee, USA. CD4+ T cells were enriched through magnetic negative selection, after which naive cells were positively selected on CD45RA and the remaining negative fraction served as the memory subset. Blood was obtained by leukapheresis, after which PBMCs were separated by Ficoll-Histopaque density gradient centrifugation and cryopreserved in liquid nitrogen vapor phase. Purity and quantity of every magnetically sorted T cell population were checked by analytical flow cytometry. Genomic DNA was isolated from every sorted fraction and measured by UV absorbance on a Nanodrop 2000c. The CDR3 measures 20 amino acids from cysteine to phenylalanine. Only the CDR3 region is kept as DNA, spanning 60 bases read in frame from base 1. From V the trimming removes 1 base and from J it removes 4 bases, while the gene matches leave 20 bases of the junction unaccounted for. CDR1 and CDR2 (MGHRA, YSYEKL) derive from the germline V gene.

Using the deep immunoSEQ assay, multiplex PCR amplified TCR CDR3 regions from genomic DNA. Genomic DNA extracted from each cell subset was distributed evenly over all wells of several immunoSEQ 96-well plates, and each plate served as one replicate. For sorted subsets, around 0.2 ug of genomic DNA, equivalent to tens of thousands of T cell genomes, went into each replicate PCR. The purified libraries were quantified using a Qubit 3.0 fluorometer, sized with a Bioanalyzer 2100, and then quantified again using the KAPA Library Quantification kit. Every immunoSEQ 96-well plate was sequenced on a dedicated single-read 150-cycle Illumina NextSeq 550 flow cell. Per the source publication's procedure: Because only junctional sequences without quality scores were contained in the immunoSEQ output, filtering matching that applied to full-length reads could not be performed. To assign V/J genes and CDR3, sequences were annotated using PyIR, a Python wrapper for IgBLAST v1.9, with IMGT germline references. Reads were filtered out if the reads had weak V/J assignments (E-value above 1e-6), no CDR3, stop codons, out-of-frame junctions, or ambiguous translated residues. A V3J clonotype was defined by an identical inferred V gene, J gene, and CDR3 amino acid sequence. Percentage overlap between repertoires was computed as shared unique clonotypes divided by the size of the smaller repertoire. Three approaches were used to assess repertoire richness: RTK rarefaction, the Chao1 estimator, and Recon v2.1 estimates of unobserved clonotypes. OLGA was used to compute generation probabilities for all TCRbeta clonotypes that the gDNA method yielded from a few donors. The table was pulled from immuneACCESS by TCRdb, which kept in-frame rearrangements only. Such tables lose some clones; where checked, under half of the loss comes from unresolved V genes, and the rest has no known cause. The V and J calls and clone size come from that table; D and trimming were worked out from the DNA. Counted in this sample were roughly 1.5 million clones; approximately 98% of them appeared once. About 0.42% of the sample is held by the ten biggest clonotypes.

General findings and caveats noted by the study authors: The genetic and exposure-history diversity represented was limited by the small number of donors. Pairwise subsampling led to the expectation that sequencing depth would affect the degree of clonotype sharing among donors. Higher generation probabilities were observed for clonotypes shared by all four sorted-subset donors than for non-shared clonotypes. Rarefaction of sorted-subset datasets indicated incomplete sequencing despite the large sequencing depth. Sampling was restricted to blood, and TCR repertoires in tissue are likely to differ from TCR repertoires in blood. About 5% of naive CD4, 3.5% of naive CD8, approximately 2.2% of memory CD4, and 0.4% of memory CD8 clonotypes were shared across several donors. Estimated clonotype richness was generally larger for naive than for memory subsets.

Worth noting for this clone: No antigen is known for it. Base-call qualities are not available, and no considerably larger clone is one nucleotide away.

The rearranged segments are TRBV4-1 and TRBJ2-7; 9 bases in between match TRBD2. The sequenced sample was naive CD4+ T cells sorted from blood. The cell subset or site tag for this specimen amounts to: CD45RA+ positively selected. The sequence was obtained from a man aged 25 to 45 in good health. The CDR3 here reads CASSQGGRAEGLGHPYEQYF. DNA sequence: TGCGCCAGCAGCCAAGGCGGGAGGGCCGAGGGCCTCGGCCACCCTTACGAGCAGTACTTC.